In this sample, the clone carrying this TCR beta chain turned up once. Clones were read by immunoSEQ multiplex PCR, and TCRdb kept only the in-frame ones, dropping some. The sample contains some 2.4 million clones, 93% of which appear only once. This entry comes from a study of shared clonotypes between healthy human individuals. CDR3 size: 14 residues. Germline-derived CDR1 and CDR2 are MNHNS and SASEGT. The V gene lost 10 bases and the J gene lost 2 bases, with 16 bases spanning the gap. Sequencing was done on a sample of naive CD4+ T cells from PBMCs. Subset indicated: CD45RA+ positively selected. This receptor was obtained from a man aged 18-30 years in good health. Some clones in this sample may be carry-over from other donors' samples. The chain combines TRBV6-1 with TRBJ2-3, with D maybe TRBD1 (6 bases). The CDR3: CATTGLSLTDTQYF. The CDR3 nucleotides read TGTGCCACTACAGGGCTCTCTCTCACAGATACGCAGTATTTT.